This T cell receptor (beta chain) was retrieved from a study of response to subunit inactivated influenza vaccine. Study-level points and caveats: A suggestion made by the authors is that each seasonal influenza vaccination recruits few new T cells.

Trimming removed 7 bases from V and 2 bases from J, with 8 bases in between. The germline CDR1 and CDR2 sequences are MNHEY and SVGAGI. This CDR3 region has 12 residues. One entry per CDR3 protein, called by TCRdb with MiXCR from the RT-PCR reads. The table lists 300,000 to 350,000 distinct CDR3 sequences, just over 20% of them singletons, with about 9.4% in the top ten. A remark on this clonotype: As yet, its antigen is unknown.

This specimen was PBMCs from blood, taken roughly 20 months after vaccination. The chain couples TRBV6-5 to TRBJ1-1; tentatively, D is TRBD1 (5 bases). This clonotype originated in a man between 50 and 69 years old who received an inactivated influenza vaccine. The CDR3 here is CASTGPNTEAFF. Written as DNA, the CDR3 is TGTGCCAGCACGGGACCCAACACTGAAGCTTTCTTT.